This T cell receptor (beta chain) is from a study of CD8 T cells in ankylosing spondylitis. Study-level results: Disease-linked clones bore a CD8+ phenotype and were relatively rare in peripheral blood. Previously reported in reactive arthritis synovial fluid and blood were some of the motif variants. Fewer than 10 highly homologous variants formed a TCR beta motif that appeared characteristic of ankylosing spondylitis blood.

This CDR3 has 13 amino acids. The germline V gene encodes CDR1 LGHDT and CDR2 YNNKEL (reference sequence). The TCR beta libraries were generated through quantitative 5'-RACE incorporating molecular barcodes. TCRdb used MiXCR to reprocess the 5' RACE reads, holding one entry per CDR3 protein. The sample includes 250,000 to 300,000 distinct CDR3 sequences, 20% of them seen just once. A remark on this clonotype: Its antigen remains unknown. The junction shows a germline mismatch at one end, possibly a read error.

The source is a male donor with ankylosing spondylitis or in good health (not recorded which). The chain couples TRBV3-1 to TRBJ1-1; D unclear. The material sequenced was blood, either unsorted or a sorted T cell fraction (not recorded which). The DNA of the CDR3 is TGTGCCAGCAGCCTCGGGTCGAACACTGAAACTTTCTTT. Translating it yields CASSLGSNTETFF.